Listed here are 23 T cell receptor beta chains from one sample, sequenced in a study of T-cell memory formation after mild COVID-19. MiXCR, applied by TCRdb to the 5' RACE reads, yields one record per CDR3 protein. The sample holds about 430,000 distinct CDR3 sequences; roughly 26% are singletons and the top ten take 8.5% to 9%. The specimen sequenced was PBMCs or a T cell subset sorted from them (not recorded which). Source of these receptors: an adult woman who had mild COVID-19 (a few samples of this study predate the infection). Cell type and time point are not known.

This chain uses TRBV20-1 with TRBJ2-7; the D is unclear. The CDR3 runs 12 residues. Trimming took 5 bases from V and 0 from J, leaving 8 bases between them. Germline-derived CDR1 and CDR2 are DFQATT and SNEGSKA (reference sequence). In nucleotides, the CDR3 is TGCAGTGCTCCCGTGAACTCCTACGAGCAGTACTTC. It is translated as CSAPVNSYEQYF.

This clonotype was seen only a few times. The chain combines TRBV25-1 with TRBJ2-7; TRBD1 matches at 7 bases. Looked up from germline, CDR1 is MGHDK and CDR2 is SYGVNS. This CDR3 is built from 15 residues. With V trimmed by 6 bases and J by 5 bases, 13 bases remained unmatched. The CDR3 DNA reads as TGTGCCAGCAGCGAACCCGGGACAGTGCACCACGAGCAGTACTTC. Protein product: CASSEPGTVHHEQYF.

This clonotype was counted between two and nine times. J is TRBJ1-1 and V is TRBV5-5, with D perhaps TRBD1 (6 bases). V gave up 4 bases and J gave up 1 base, with 11 bases separating them. The CDR3 loop spans 14 amino acids. Germline loops: CDR1 SGHKS, CDR2 YYEKEE (reference sequence). CDR3 residues: CASSRGGRNTEAFF. CDR3 bases: TGTGCCAGCAGCAGAGGGGGAAGGAACACTGAAGCTTTCTTT. Variable domain in full (rest from reference TRBV5-5 and TRBJ1-1): DAGVTQSPTHLIKTRGQQVTLRCSPISGHKSVSWYQQVLGQGPQFIFQYYEKEERGRGNFPDRFSARQFPNYSSELNVNALLLGDSALYLCASSRGGRNTEAFFGQGTRLTVV.

DNA of the CDR3: TGTGCCAGCAGTCTGAGCGGGGACGGTTACAATGAGCAGTTCTTC. Amino acid sequence: CASSLSGDGYNEQFF. The V call is TRBV25-1, the J call TRBJ2-1, with 7 nucleotides matching TRBD2. The CDR3 totals 15 residues. The V gene's germline CDR1 is MGHDK and CDR2 SYGVNS. Trimming removed 5 bases from V and 4 bases from J; junction bases left unmatched: 8.

V is TRBV18 and J is TRBJ2-7, with D maybe TRBD2 (6 bases). The ends were cut back, 2 bases at V and 3 bases at J, with 8 bases in the middle. The V gene's germline CDR1 is KGHSH and CDR2 LQKENI. The CDR3 contains 13 residues. CDR3: CASSPGGFYEQYF. The CDR3 DNA follows: TGTGCCAGCTCACCAGGAGGGTTCTACGAGCAGTACTTC.

The rearrangement links TRBV3-1 to TRBJ1-3; D ambiguous. The CDR3 totals 16 residues. Germline V gene lookup returns CDR1 LGHDT and CDR2 YNNKEL (reference sequence). V was clipped by 0 bases and J by 0 bases, with 9 bases between them. The CDR3 DNA reads as TGTGCCAGCAGCCAAGATCGCGGGTACTCTGGAAACACCATATATTTT. It specifies CASSQDRGYSGNTIYF.

The rearrangement links TRBV2 to TRBJ2-6; D call uncertain. The CDR3 is 15 amino acids. Trimming took off 3 bases at V and 1 base at J, with 7 bases between the two ends. Germline V gene lookup returns CDR1 SNHLY and CDR2 FYNNEI. For the CDR3, the DNA is TGTGCCAGCAGTGAGGCAGGATCTGGGGCCAACGTCCTGACTTTC. It yields the protein CASSEAGSGANVLTF.

The rearrangement links TRBV6-2 or TRBV6-3 to TRBJ2-5; D perhaps matches TRBD1 (6 bases). V was pared by 6 bases and J by 5 bases, with 10 bases between. From germline, CDR1 is MNHEY and CDR2 SVGEGT. The CDR3 length is 12 residues. As DNA, the CDR3 is TGTGCCAGCAGACAGGGTGCCGAGACCCAGTACTTC. Translation: CASRQGAETQYF.

This chain links TRBV7-2 with TRBJ2-7; D gene unclear. V was shortened by 0 bases and J by 2 bases, with 5 bases between the two germline ends. CDR1 is SGHTA and CDR2 is FQGNSA in the germline V gene. CDR3 length: 13 amino acids. CDR3 bases: TGTGCCAGCAGCTTAGCGAGGACCTACGAGCAGTACTTC. Protein sequence: CASSLARTYEQYF.

The rearrangement joins TRBV7-9 to TRBJ2-7; D not resolved. Trimming removed 5 bases from V and 6 bases from J, with 11 bases in between. Germline V gives CDR1 SEHNR, CDR2 FQNEAQ (reference sequence). The CDR3 sequence is 12 residues long. CDR3 in amino acids: CASSPQPSEQYF. The CDR3 DNA sequence: TGTGCCAGCAGCCCTCAGCCTTCCGAGCAGTACTTC.

V and J are TRBV5-1 and TRBJ2-1; perhaps TRBD1 as D (5 bases). Trimming left V 4 bases short and J 2 bases short, with 16 bases between. Germline V lookup: CDR1 SGHRS, CDR2 YFSETQ. The CDR3 totals 16 residues. The CDR3 DNA reads TGCGCCAGCAGCCCGGCAGGGTGGGAACCCTACAATGAGCAGTTCTTC. This encodes CASSPAGWEPYNEQFF.

The chain is built from TRBV28 and TRBJ1-5; D not resolved. V was cut by 3 bases and J by 4 bases, with 16 bases left in between. Germline V lookup: CDR1 MDHEN, CDR2 SYDVKM. This CDR3 region has 16 residues. The CDR3, as DNA: TGTGCCAGCAGTTTCGGCAGCATCCCGGAAAATCAGCCCCAGCATTTT. Translation gives CASSFGSIPENQPQHF.

The sample holds a few counts of this clonotype. The chain joins TRBV20-1 to TRBJ2-1; TRBD2 aligns across 9 bases. Trimming removed 6 bases from V and 5 bases from J; junction bases left unmatched: 8. There are 14 residues in the CDR3. Germline V gives CDR1 DFQATT, CDR2 SNEGSKA (reference sequence). The CDR3 sequence: CSATTREGDNEQFF. The CDR3 DNA is TGCAGTGCCACTACGCGGGAGGGGGACAATGAGCAGTTCTTC.

In nucleotides, the CDR3 is TGTGCCAGCAGCATGACAGGGGTTGGCTACACCTTC. It translates to CASSMTGVGYTF. The V call is TRBV11-2, the J call TRBJ1-2; 8 bases map to TRBD1. Germline values: CDR1 SGHAT, CDR2 FQNNGV. V shed 5 bases, J shed 7 bases, and the junction held 3 bases outside the gene matches. This CDR3 is built from 12 residues. The whole variable domain, filled in from reference TRBV11-2 and TRBJ1-2, reads EAGVAQSPRYKIIEKRQSVAFWCNPISGHATLYWYQQILGQGPKLLIQFQNNGVVDDSQLPKDRFSAERLKGVDSTLKIQPAKLEDSAVYLCASSMTGVGYTFGSGTRLTVV.

The chain is built from TRBV30 and TRBJ1-1; possibly TRBD1 for D (6 bases). The CDR3 is 16 amino acids. V lost 2 bases and J lost 1, with 17 bases in between. From germline, CDR1 is GTSNPN and CDR2 SVGIG (reference sequence). CDR3 loop: CAWSSGTGWANTEAFF. The CDR3 DNA follows: TGTGCCTGGAGTTCGGGAACAGGGTGGGCGAACACTGAAGCTTTCTTT. Complete variable domain (other parts from reference TRBV30 and TRBJ1-1): SQTIHQWPATLVQPVGSPLSLECTVEGTSNPNLYWYRQAAGRGLQLLFYSVGIGQISSEVPQNLSASRPQDRQFILSSKKLLLSDSGFYLCAWSSGTGWANTEAFFGQGTRLTVV.

This clonotype was seen a few times. This chain joins TRBV5-1 and TRBJ2-4; TRBD2 matches 13 bases. The J segment lost 5 bases and the V segment lost 4 bases, leaving 6 bases of the junction unmatched. Per the germline V gene, CDR1 is SGHRS and CDR2 is YFSETQ. The length of the CDR3 is 16 residues. CDR3 sequence (DNA): TGCGCCAGCAGCCCGACTAGCGGGGGGTTCGAAAACATTCAGTACTTC. Translation gives CASSPTSGGFENIQYF. The complete variable domain, with remaining parts taken from reference TRBV5-1 and TRBJ2-4, reads KAGVTQTPRYLIKTRGQQVTLSCSPISGHRSVSWYQQTPGQGLQFLFEYFSETQRNKGNFPGRFSGRQFSNSRSEMNVSTLELGDSALYLCASSPTSGGFENIQYFGAGTRLSVL.

This clonotype has more than one count but fewer than ten. V and J are TRBV12-3 or TRBV12-4 and TRBJ2-7; D perhaps matches TRBD1 (5 bases). CDR3 length: 15 amino acids. V lost 5 bases and J 2 bases, leaving 16 bases between the germline ends. CDR3 nucleotide sequence: TGTGCCAGCAGTCCCCCCGTTGAAGGGGCCTACGAGCAGTACTTC. As protein: CASSPPVEGAYEQYF.

The chain carries TRBV7-8 and TRBJ1-1; TRBD1 might be the D (6 bases). Germline assignment: CDR1 SGHVS and CDR2 FQNEAQ. With 1 base removed from V and 8 bases from J, the gap between germline ends came to 11 bases. CDR3 length equals 13 residues. The DNA of the CDR3 is TGTGCCAGCAGCTTAGTCGGGGGGCAGGAAGCTTTCTTT. It encodes CASSLVGGQEAFF. Together with reference TRBV7-8 and TRBJ1-1, the CDR3 gives the full variable domain: GAGVSQSPRYKVAKRGQDVALRCDPISGHVSLFWYQQALGQGPEFLTYFQNEAQLDKSGLPSDRFFAERPEGSVSTLKIQRTQQEDSAVYLCASSLVGGQEAFFGQGTRLTVV.

The chain has TRBV7-8 and TRBJ2-7, with 9 positions matching TRBD2. Germline CDR1 is SGHVS and CDR2 is FQNEAQ. The V segment lost 6 bases and the J segment 7 bases; nucleotides outside the gene matches: 16. This CDR3 comprises 16 residues. CDR3 in amino acids: CASRPVAGVPLGEQYF. CDR3 in DNA: TGTGCCAGCAGGCCTGTAGCGGGAGTGCCGCTCGGTGAGCAGTACTTC.

This chain uses TRBV10-3 with TRBJ2-7; 9 bases match TRBD1. Germline assignment: CDR1 ENHRY and CDR2 SYGVKD. With 0 bases clipped from V and 3 bases from J, the junction kept 0 bases outside the gene matches. The CDR3 covers 14 residues. In nucleotides, the CDR3 is TGTGCCATCAGTGAGTCGGGACAGGGCTACGAGCAGTACTTC. This gives the protein CAISESGQGYEQYF.

This sequence joins TRBV11-2 and TRBJ1-2; a weak D match, TRBD1 (6 bases). The CDR3 sequence is 14 residues long. V was clipped by 3 bases and J by 3 bases, with 11 bases between them. The germline gives CDR1 SGHAT, CDR2 FQNNGV. As DNA, the CDR3 is TGTGCCAGCAGCTTGGAGGCAGGGGACTATGGCTACACCTTC. Protein sequence: CASSLEAGDYGYTF.

The chain uses TRBV6-6 and TRBJ2-1, with TRBD2 matching over 16 bases. CDR3 length: 17 amino acids. The V gene's germline CDR1 is MNHNY and CDR2 SVGAGI (reference sequence). V lost 4 bases and J lost 8; bases outside the gene matches: 8. In DNA form, the CDR3 reads TGTGCCAGCAGTTTGCCGGGACTAGCGGGGGGGCCGTATGAGCAGTTCTTC. Translating gives CASSLPGLAGGPYEQFF.

V gene TRBV29-1 combines with J gene TRBJ1-1; no firm D call. Trimming cost V 8 bases and J 3 bases, with 13 bases left between them. The CDR3 sequence is 12 residues long. Germline loops: CDR1 SQVTM, CDR2 ANQGSEA. The CDR3 here is CSSNLVDTEAFF. The CDR3, as DNA: TGCAGCTCCAATCTGGTAGACACTGAAGCTTTCTTT.